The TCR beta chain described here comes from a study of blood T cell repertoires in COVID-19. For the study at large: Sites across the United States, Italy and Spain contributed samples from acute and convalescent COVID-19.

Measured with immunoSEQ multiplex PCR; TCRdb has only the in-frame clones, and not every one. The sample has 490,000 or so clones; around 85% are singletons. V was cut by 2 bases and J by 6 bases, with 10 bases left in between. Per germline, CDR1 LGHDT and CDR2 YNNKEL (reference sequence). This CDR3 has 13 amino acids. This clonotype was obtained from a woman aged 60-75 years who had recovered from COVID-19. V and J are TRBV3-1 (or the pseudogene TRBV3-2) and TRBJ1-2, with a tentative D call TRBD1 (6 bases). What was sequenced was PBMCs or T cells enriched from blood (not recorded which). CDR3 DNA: TGTGCCAGCAGCCAATCAGGGGCGAATGGCTACACCTTC. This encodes CASSQSGANGYTF.